This is a list of T cell receptor beta chains from one sample in a study of T cell responses to AZD1222 COVID-19 vaccine. Sequencing used immunoSEQ multiplex PCR; TCRdb keeps in-frame clones, though not all of them. The sample lists around 130,000 clones, approximately 94% occurring once. This sample comprised peripheral blood, obtained on day 0 of AZD1222 vaccination. Source of these receptors: an adult in good health. Each CDR3 is given with its conserved first and last residue. A D gene is named only where the DNA matches it firmly. Rows give clone size only sometimes, using once, few, many, or a class for an expanded clone.

d_call: TRBD1
clone_size: .
v_call: TRBV6-5
j_call: TRBJ2-5
cdr3_nt: TGTGCCAGCAGGGGACAGGGGCAAGAGACCCAGTACTTC
cdr3_aa: CASRGQGQETQYF

d_call: .
clone_size: .
v_call: TRBV5-1
j_call: TRBJ1-4
cdr3_nt: TGCGCCAGCAGCCCGGGAGGGGTTAATGAAAAACTGTTTTTT
cdr3_aa: CASSPGGVNEKLFF

d_call: .
clone_size: .
v_call: TRBV10-3
j_call: TRBJ2-7
cdr3_nt: TGTGCCATCAGGGGCGGGACGGCAGCCTACGAGCAGTACTTC
cdr3_aa: CAIRGGTAAYEQYF

d_call: .
clone_size: .
v_call: TRBV2
j_call: TRBJ1-4
cdr3_nt: TGTGCCAGCAGTGAAGGCACCCAAAGGGGGAAACTGTTTTTT
cdr3_aa: CASSEGTQRGKLFF

d_call: .
clone_size: .
v_call: TRBV29-1
j_call: TRBJ1-4
cdr3_nt: TGCAGCGTTGGCGTCGGAGCGACTAATGAAAAACTGTTTTTT
cdr3_aa: CSVGVGATNEKLFF

d_call: .
clone_size: once
v_call: TRBV5-1
j_call: TRBJ2-7
cdr3_nt: TGCGCCAGCAGCGTATCCTCGGAGTCCGCCTACGAGCAGTACTTC
cdr3_aa: CASSVSSESAYEQYF

d_call: TRBD1
clone_size: .
v_call: TRBV6-5
j_call: TRBJ1-3
cdr3_nt: TGTGCCAGCATACAGGGGGCTGGAAACACCATATATTTT
cdr3_aa: CASIQGAGNTIYF

d_call: TRBD2
clone_size: .
v_call: TRBV11-2
j_call: TRBJ2-1
cdr3_nt: TGTGCCAGCAGCTTAGTAACTAGCGGGATTCGGAATGAGCAGTTCTTC
cdr3_aa: CASSLVTSGIRNEQFF

d_call: .
clone_size: .
v_call: TRBV10-3
j_call: TRBJ1-2
cdr3_nt: TGTGCCATTGGAGAAAGCTATGGCTACACCTTC
cdr3_aa: CAIGESYGYTF

d_call: .
clone_size: .
v_call: TRBV5-5
j_call: TRBJ1-1
cdr3_nt: TGTGCCAGCAGCTTGGAGCGACAGGCGGCTGAAGCTTTCTTT
cdr3_aa: CASSLERQAAEAFF

d_call: .
clone_size: .
v_call: TRBV30
j_call: TRBJ2-2
cdr3_nt: TGTGCCTGGAGCACTGGCGGGGAGCTGTTTTTT
cdr3_aa: CAWSTGGELFF